This entry features one T cell receptor (beta chain) sequence. This table comes from immunoSEQ multiplex PCR, and its TCRdb copy is limited to in-frame clones, with some not included. The repertoire holds roughly 2.2 million clones, with more than 85% as singletons. This entry belongs to a study of shared clonotypes between healthy human individuals. Germline V gene lookup returns CDR1 LGHNA and CDR2 YSLEER. This CDR3 is 14 amino acids long. The V end lost 0 bases, the J end lost 9 bases, and 12 bases lay between the germline ends. The V gene is TRBV4-3, the J gene TRBJ2-1, with D possibly TRBD2 on 6 matching bases. The TCR was taken from a man aged 18 to 30 in good health. Some clones in this sample may be carry-over from other donors' samples. The sequencing sample was made of naive CD4+ T cells from PBMCs. Subset meaning: CD45RA+ positively selected. The CDR3 DNA reads TGCGCCAGCAGCCAAGATGGAGGGACCCTTGAGCAGTTCTTC. Translating gives CASSQDGGTLEQFF.